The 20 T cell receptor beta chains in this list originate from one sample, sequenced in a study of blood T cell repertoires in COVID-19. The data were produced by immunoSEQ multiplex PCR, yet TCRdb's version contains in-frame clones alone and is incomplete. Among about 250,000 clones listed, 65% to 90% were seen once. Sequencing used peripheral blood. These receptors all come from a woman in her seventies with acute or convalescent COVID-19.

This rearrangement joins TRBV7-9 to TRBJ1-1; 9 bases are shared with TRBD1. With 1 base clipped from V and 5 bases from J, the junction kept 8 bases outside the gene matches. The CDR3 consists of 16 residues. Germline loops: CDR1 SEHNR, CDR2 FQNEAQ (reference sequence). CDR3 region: CASSLGRGQGRTEAFF. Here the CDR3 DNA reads TGTGCCAGCAGCTTAGGGAGGGGACAGGGAAGGACTGAAGCTTTCTTT.

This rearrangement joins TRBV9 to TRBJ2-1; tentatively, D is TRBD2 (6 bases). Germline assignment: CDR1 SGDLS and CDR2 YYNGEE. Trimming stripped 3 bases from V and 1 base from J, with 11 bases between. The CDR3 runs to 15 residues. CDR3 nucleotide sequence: TGTGCCAGCAGCGGAGGACGGGGGTCCTACAATGAGCAGTTCTTC. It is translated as CASSGGRGSYNEQFF.

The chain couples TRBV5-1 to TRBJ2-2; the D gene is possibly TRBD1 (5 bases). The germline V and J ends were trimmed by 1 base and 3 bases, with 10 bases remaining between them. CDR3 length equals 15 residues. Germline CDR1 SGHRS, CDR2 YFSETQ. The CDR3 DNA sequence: TGCGCCAGCAGCTTGACAGGTTGGGACACCGGGGAGCTGTTTTTT. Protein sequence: CASSLTGWDTGELFF.

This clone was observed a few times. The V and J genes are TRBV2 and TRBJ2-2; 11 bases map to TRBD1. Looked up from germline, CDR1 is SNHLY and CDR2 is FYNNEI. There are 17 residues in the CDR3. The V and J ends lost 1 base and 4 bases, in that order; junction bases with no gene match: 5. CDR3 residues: CASSEEDRGPGTGELFF. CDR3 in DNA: TGTGCCAGCAGTGAAGAGGACAGGGGGCCGGGCACCGGGGAGCTGTTTTTT.

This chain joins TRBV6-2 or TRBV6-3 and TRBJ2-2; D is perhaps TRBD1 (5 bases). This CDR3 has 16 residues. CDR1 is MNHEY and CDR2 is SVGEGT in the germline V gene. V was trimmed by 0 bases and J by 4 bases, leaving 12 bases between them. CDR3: CASSYSLYGATGELFF. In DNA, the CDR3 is TGTGCCAGCAGTTACTCTCTCTATGGGGCCACCGGGGAGCTGTTTTTT.

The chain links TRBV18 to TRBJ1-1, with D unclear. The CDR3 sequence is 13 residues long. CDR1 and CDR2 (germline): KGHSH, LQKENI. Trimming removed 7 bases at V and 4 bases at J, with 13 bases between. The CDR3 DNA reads TGTGCCAGCTTAGCGGGGAGTGGCACTGAAGCTTTCTTT. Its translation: CASLAGSGTEAFF.

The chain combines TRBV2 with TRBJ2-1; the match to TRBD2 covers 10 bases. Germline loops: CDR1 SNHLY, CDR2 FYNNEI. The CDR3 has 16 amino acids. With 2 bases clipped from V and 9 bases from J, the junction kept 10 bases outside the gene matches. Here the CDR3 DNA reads TGTGCCAGCAGTGAAAGTAGGCTAGCGGGGGCGGGTGAGCAGTTCTTC. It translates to CASSESRLAGAGEQFF.

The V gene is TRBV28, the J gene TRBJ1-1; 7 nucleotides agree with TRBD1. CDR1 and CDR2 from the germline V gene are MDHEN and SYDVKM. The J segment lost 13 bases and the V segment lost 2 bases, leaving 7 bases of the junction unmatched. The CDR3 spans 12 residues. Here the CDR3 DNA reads TGTGCCAGCAGTTTAAGGCGCAGGGGGGTTTTCTTT. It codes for CASSLRRRGVFF.

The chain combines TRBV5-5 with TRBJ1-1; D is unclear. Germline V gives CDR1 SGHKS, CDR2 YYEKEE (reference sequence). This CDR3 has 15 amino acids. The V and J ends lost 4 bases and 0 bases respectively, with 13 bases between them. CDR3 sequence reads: CASSQGGRMNTEAFF. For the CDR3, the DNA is TGTGCCAGCAGCCAAGGCGGCAGAATGAACACTGAAGCTTTCTTT.

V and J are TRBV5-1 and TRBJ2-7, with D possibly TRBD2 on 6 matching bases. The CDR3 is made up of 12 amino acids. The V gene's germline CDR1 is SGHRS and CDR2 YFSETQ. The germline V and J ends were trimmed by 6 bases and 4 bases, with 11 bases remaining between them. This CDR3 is CASTGDRYEQYF. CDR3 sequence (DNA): TGCGCCAGCACGGGGGATCGGTACGAGCAGTACTTC.

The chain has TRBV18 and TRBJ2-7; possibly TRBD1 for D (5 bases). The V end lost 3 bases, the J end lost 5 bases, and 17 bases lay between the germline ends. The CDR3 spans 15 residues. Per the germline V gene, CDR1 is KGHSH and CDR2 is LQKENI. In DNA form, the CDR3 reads TGTGCCAGCTCACCTCCCCGGGCCGAAGGGGACGAGCAGTACTTC. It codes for CASSPPRAEGDEQYF.

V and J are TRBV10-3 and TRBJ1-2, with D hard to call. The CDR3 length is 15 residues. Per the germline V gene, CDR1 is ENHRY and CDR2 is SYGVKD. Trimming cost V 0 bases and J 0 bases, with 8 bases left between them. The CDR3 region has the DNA TGTGCCATCAGTGAGTCATCCGGGGCTAACTATGGCTACACCTTC. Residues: CAISESSGANYGYTF.

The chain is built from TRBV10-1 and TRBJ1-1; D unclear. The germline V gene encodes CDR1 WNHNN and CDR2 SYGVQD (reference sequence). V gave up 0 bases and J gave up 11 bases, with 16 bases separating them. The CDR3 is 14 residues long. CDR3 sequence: CASSESTYGIYAFF. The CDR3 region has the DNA TGCGCCAGCAGTGAGTCGACTTATGGCATTTACGCTTTCTTT.

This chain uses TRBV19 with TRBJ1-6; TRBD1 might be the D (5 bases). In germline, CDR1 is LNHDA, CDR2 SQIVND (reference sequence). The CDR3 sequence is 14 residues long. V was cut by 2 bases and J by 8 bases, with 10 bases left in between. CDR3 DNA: TGTGCCAGTAGTATATTAGGGGAGGATTCACCCCTCCACTTT. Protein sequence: CASSILGEDSPLHF.

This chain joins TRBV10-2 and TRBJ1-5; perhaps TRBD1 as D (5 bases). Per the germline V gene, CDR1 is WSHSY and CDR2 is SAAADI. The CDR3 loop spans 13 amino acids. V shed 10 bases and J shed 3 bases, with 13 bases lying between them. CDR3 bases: TGCGCCACCCAAGGGACTTCCAATCAGCCCCAGCATTTT. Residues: CATQGTSNQPQHF.

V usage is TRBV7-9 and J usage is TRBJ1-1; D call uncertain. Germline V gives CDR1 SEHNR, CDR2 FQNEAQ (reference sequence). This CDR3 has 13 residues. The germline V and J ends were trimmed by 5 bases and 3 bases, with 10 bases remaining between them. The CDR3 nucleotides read TGTGCCAGCAGCCTAGGAGAGGACACTGAAGCTTTCTTT. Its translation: CASSLGEDTEAFF.

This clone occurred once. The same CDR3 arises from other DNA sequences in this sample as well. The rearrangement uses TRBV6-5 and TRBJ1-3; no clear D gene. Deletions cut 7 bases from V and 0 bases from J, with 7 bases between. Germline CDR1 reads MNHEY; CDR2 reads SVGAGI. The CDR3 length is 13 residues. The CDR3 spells CASTRISGNTIYF. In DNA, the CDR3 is TGTGCCAGCACCAGAATCTCTGGAAACACCATATATTTT.

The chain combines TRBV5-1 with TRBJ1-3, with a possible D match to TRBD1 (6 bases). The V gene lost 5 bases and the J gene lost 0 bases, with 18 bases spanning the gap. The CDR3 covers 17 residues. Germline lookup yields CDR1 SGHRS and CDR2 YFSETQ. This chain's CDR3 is CASRQLVQGSSGNTIYF. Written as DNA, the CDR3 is TGCGCCAGCAGACAATTAGTACAGGGAAGCTCTGGAAACACCATATATTTT.

The CDR3 sequence is CATSDPLREQETQYF. For the CDR3, the DNA is TGTGCCACCAGTGACCCATTACGGGAACAAGAGACCCAGTACTTC. The chain recombines TRBV24-1 with TRBJ2-5, with D possibly matching TRBD2 (5 bases). Germline V gene sequence: CDR1 KGHDR, CDR2 SFDVKD. The CDR3 consists of 15 residues. V shed 4 bases and J shed 2 bases, with 13 bases lying between them.

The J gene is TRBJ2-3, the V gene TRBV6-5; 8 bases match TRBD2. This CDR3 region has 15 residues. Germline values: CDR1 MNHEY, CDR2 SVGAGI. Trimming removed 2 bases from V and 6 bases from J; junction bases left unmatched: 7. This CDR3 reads CASSYRLASRDTQYF. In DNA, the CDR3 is TGTGCCAGCAGTTACAGACTAGCGTCAAGGGATACGCAGTATTTT.